Sequencing of this TCR beta chain was carried out in a study of a mutant IDH1 vaccine in newly diagnosed glioma. Overall study: Most patients had radiochemotherapy with temozolomide before enrollment; others had one alone.

The table came from immunoSEQ multiplex PCR; TCRdb's copy has only in-frame clones and leaves some out. There are about 60,000 clones in the sample; over 75% occur only once, and 13% lies in the top ten. Worth noting for this clone: Its antigen is currently unknown.

Time point reported: week 23, last vaccination. The content of each vaccine dose was 300 ug of mutant IDH1 20-mer peptide, and topical imiquimod accompanied it. Trimming cost V 4 bases and J 0 bases; bases outside gene matches: 19. Germline V gene sequence: CDR1 SGHRS, CDR2 YFSETQ. The CDR3 is made up of 19 amino acids. This sequence originates from a man aged 18 to 30 with glioma. The sequences come from PBMCs, collected from a glioma patient whose treatment included an IDH1 peptide vaccine. The rearrangement joins TRBV5-1 to TRBJ2-7, with 7 nucleotides matching TRBD2. CDR3 residues: CASSVRSLAEVLSSYEQYF. Written as DNA, the CDR3 is TGCGCCAGCAGCGTGAGGTCCCTAGCGGAAGTCCTGAGCTCCTACGAGCAGTACTTC. Filled out from reference TRBV5-1 and TRBJ2-7, the complete variable domain reads KAGVTQTPRYLIKTRGQQVTLSCSPISGHRSVSWYQQTPGQGLQFLFEYFSETQRNKGNFPGRFSGRQFSNSRSEMNVSTLELGDSALYLCASSVRSLAEVLSSYEQYFGPGTRLTVT.